Listed below are T cell receptor beta chains from one sample, sequenced in a study of blood T cell repertoires in COVID-19. Clones were read by immunoSEQ multiplex PCR, and TCRdb kept only the in-frame ones, dropping some. The sample comprises 87,000 or so clones, over 75% of which are singletons, and 2.5% to 3.5% rests with the top ten. The sequencing sample was made of peripheral blood. The receptors shown here come from a woman aged 80 or older with COVID-19, enrolled during active disease. CDR3s include the opening cysteine and the closing phenylalanine or tryptophan. D genes are given only for firm matches. Clone size is shown for a subset of rows, as once, few, many or a class of expanded clone.

v_call	j_call	d_call	clone_size	cdr3_nt	cdr3_aa
TRBV4-1	TRBJ2-7	.	few	TGCGCCAGCAGCCAAGCGACAGCTAGGTACGAGCAGTACTTC	CASSQATARYEQYF
TRBV7-2	TRBJ2-1	TRBD2	few	TGTGCCAGCAGTTTTACCCCCGCACCGGGAACGGGGGGACATGAGCAGTTCTTC	CASSFTPAPGTGGHEQFF
TRBV19	TRBJ2-2	.	.	TGTGCCAGTAGTAGTATAGCTAAATGGAGCGGGGAGCTGTTTTTT	CASSSIAKWSGELFF
TRBV20-1	TRBJ1-6	.	.	TGCAGTGCTAGTGGGACACTTTTATCACCCCTCCACTTT	CSASGTLLSPLHF
TRBV29-1	TRBJ1-3	.	.	TGCAGCGTTGTCAAGGGGCCTGGAAACACCATATATTTT	CSVVKGPGNTIYF
TRBV19	TRBJ1-2	.	.	TGTGCCAGTAGTATAGTAACGACAGGACCTGGCTATGGCTACACCTTC	CASSIVTTGPGYGYTF
TRBV28	TRBJ1-2	TRBD1	.	TGTGCCAGCAGCCCGGGCGACAGGGAATCCGGCTACACCTTC	CASSPGDRESGYTF
TRBV2	TRBJ1-1	.	.	TGTGCCAGCAAGGTCGACAGTGGCATACTGGGGGAAGCTTTCTTT	CASKVDSGILGEAFF
TRBV10-3	TRBJ2-5	TRBD2	.	TGTGCCATCAGTGAGTCGAGTAGCGGGAGAGGAGAGACCCAGTACTTC	CAISESSSGRGETQYF
TRBV3-1/TRBV3-2	TRBJ1-1	.	.	TGTGCCAGCAGCCCCGGACACCTAAACACTGAAGCTTTCTTT	CASSPGHLNTEAFF
TRBV10-3	TRBJ2-1	.	few	TGTGCCATCAGTGGGGACTTCTACAATGAGCAGTTCTTC	CAISGDFYNEQFF
TRBV5-1	TRBJ2-7	TRBD2	once	TGCGCCAGCAGAGTTACTAGCGGGGCTTACGAGCAGTACTTC	CASRVTSGAYEQYF
TRBV19	TRBJ2-6	TRBD1	.	TGTGCCAGTAGTCTCGGGACAGTGATTGGAGGGGCCAACGTCCTGACTTTC	CASSLGTVIGGANVLTF
TRBV12-3/TRBV12-4	TRBJ1-2	.	.	TGTGCCAGCAGTATCTGGGGGGAGGGCTACACCTTC	CASSIWGEGYTF
TRBV7-9	TRBJ2-7	TRBD1	.	TGTGCCAGCAGGGCCCCATGGGGGACACCGGGACAGACCTACGAGCAGTACTTC	CASRAPWGTPGQTYEQYF
TRBV2	TRBJ2-7	TRBD1	few	TGTGCCAGCCGGGACAGGGACGACCTCCAGTACTTC	CASRDRDDLQYF
TRBV2	TRBJ2-3	TRBD1	few	TGTGCCAGCAGCGGACAGGGTGCAGATACGCAGTATTTT	CASSGQGADTQYF
TRBV28	TRBJ2-7	.	.	TGTGCCAGCTTTCACGTAGCCTACGAGCAGTACTTC	CASFHVAYEQYF
TRBV2	TRBJ2-7	.	.	TGTGCCAGCAGTGAGGTAGGGGCCTCCTACGAGCAGTACTTC	CASSEVGASYEQYF
TRBV29-1	TRBJ2-1	.	.	TGCAGCGTTGGGGTAGCGGCGGGGACGGAGCAGTTCTTC	CSVGVAAGTEQFF
TRBV18	TRBJ2-3	.	.	TGTGCCAGCTCCCCCGGACAGATTGGCACAGATACGCAGTATTTT	CASSPGQIGTDTQYF
TRBV12-5	TRBJ2-2	TRBD2	.	TGTGCTAGTGGCCTCCGGGGGGGCAAGGACACCGGGGAGCTGTTTTTT	CASGLRGGKDTGELFF
TRBV18	TRBJ2-7	.	.	TGTGCCAGCTCACCACCGGGCAGTAACGAGCAGTACTTC	CASSPPGSNEQYF
TRBV3-1/TRBV3-2	TRBJ2-1	TRBD2	.	TGTGCCAGCAGCCGATCCTTCGGGGCTAGCGGGACCTACAATGAGCAGTTCTTC	CASSRSFGASGTYNEQFF
TRBV12-3/TRBV12-4	TRBJ1-5	.	.	TGTGCCAGCAGTTTGGGAGGGTCCGGGCCCCAGCATTTT	CASSLGGSGPQHF
TRBV20-1	TRBJ1-1	.	.	TGCAGTGCTAGTGCTCCAAGCTACTCGAACACTGAAGCTTTCTTT	CSASAPSYSNTEAFF
TRBV11-2	TRBJ2-7	TRBD2	.	TGTGCCAGCAGCTTAGGACTAGCGACCTACGAGCAGTACTTC	CASSLGLATYEQYF
TRBV6-2/TRBV6-3	TRBJ2-1	.	.	TGTGCCAGCAGTTACCCGACAGGCTCCTACAATGAGCAGTTCTTC	CASSYPTGSYNEQFF
TRBV19	TRBJ1-5	.	.	TGTGCCAGTAGTATAGGCCGGGTTCAGCCCCAGCATTTT	CASSIGRVQPQHF
TRBV19	TRBJ2-7	TRBD2	.	TGTGCCAGTAGTATAGCAGCGACTAGCGGGAGCCACGAGCAGTACTTC	CASSIAATSGSHEQYF
TRBV29-1	TRBJ2-3	TRBD2	.	TGCAGCGGGCTAGCGGCCACAGATACGCAGTATTTT	CSGLAATDTQYF
TRBV27	TRBJ2-2	.	.	TGTGCCAGCAGTCTTAGGCCCGCGGGTACCGGGGAGCTGTTTTTT	CASSLRPAGTGELFF
TRBV5-1	TRBJ2-3	.	.	TGCGCCAGCAGCCGGGACACTAGCACAGATACGCAGTATTTT	CASSRDTSTDTQYF
TRBV1	TRBJ2-6	.	.	TGCACCAGCAGCTTGGAGGGGAGGGGGGCCAACGTCCTGACTTTC	CTSSLEGRGANVLTF
TRBV2	TRBJ1-1	TRBD1	.	TGTGCCAGCAATACAGGGGGCTCAATAGGAGCTTTCTTT	CASNTGGSIGAFF
TRBV18	TRBJ2-1	TRBD2	.	TGTGCCAGCTCACAATCCGGGACTAGCTCCTACAATGAGCAGTTCTTC	CASSQSGTSSYNEQFF
TRBV11-3	TRBJ2-2	.	.	TGTGCCAGCAGCGGAGAAACAGGCACCGGGGAGCTGTTTTTT	CASSGETGTGELFF
TRBV27	TRBJ2-7	.	.	TGTGCCAGCAGCTTACAGGGTTTCCGGGAGCAGTACTTC	CASSLQGFREQYF
TRBV29-1	TRBJ1-1	TRBD1	.	TGCAGCGGATACAGGGGGCGTAGCACTGAAGCTTTCTTT	CSGYRGRSTEAFF
TRBV6-6	TRBJ1-5	TRBD1	.	TGTGCCAGCACCCCAATCCCGACAGGGCACAATCAGCCCCAGCATTTT	CASTPIPTGHNQPQHF
TRBV10-3	TRBJ2-5	.	.	TGTGCCATCAGTGACGTGGAGACCCAGTACTTC	CAISDVETQYF
TRBV25-1	TRBJ2-7	.	.	TGTGCCAGCAGTGAATATGGCACAGGGTTGTGCTACGAGCAGTACTTC	CASSEYGTGLCYEQYF
TRBV23-1	TRBJ2-1	TRBD1	once	TGCGCCAGCAGTCAATTGTCCCGGGACAGGGCAAGAAGGCGAATCTACAATGAGCAGTTCTTC	CASSQLSRDRARRRIYNEQFF
TRBV27	TRBJ2-7	.	.	TGTGCCAGCAGTTTATCTCTCTACGAGCAGTACTTC	CASSLSLYEQYF
TRBV4-2	TRBJ1-2	TRBD1	.	TGTGCCAGCAGCCAACACAGGGGGATAGCTAACTATGGCTACACCTTC	CASSQHRGIANYGYTF
TRBV3-1/TRBV3-2	TRBJ2-2	.	few	TGTGCCAGCAGCCAAGGACTAGATCAAAGCGCCGGGGAGCTGTTTTTT	CASSQGLDQSAGELFF
TRBV5-1	TRBJ2-7	TRBD2	once	TGCGCCAGCAGCTTAAGCGGGAGGGCCGGGGAGCAGTACTTC	CASSLSGRAGEQYF
TRBV2	TRBJ1-1	TRBD1	.	TGTGCCAGCAAGGCAGGGGGCACTGAAGCTTTCTTT	CASKAGGTEAFF
TRBV27	TRBJ2-1	TRBD2	.	TGTGCCAGCAGTTTGGGGCGGGGGGGCTCCTACAATGAGCAGTTCTTC	CASSLGRGGSYNEQFF
TRBV12-3/TRBV12-4	TRBJ2-7	.	.	TGTGCCAGCAGTTTCGGGATGAGGCAGTACTTC	CASSFGMRQYF
TRBV27	TRBJ1-4	TRBD1	.	TGTGCCAGCAGTACGGACAGGGGAACAGAACTGTTTTTT	CASSTDRGTELFF
TRBV19	TRBJ2-3	.	.	TGTGCCAGTAGTATCGAAAAGGGGATGGCGCAGTATTTT	CASSIEKGMAQYF